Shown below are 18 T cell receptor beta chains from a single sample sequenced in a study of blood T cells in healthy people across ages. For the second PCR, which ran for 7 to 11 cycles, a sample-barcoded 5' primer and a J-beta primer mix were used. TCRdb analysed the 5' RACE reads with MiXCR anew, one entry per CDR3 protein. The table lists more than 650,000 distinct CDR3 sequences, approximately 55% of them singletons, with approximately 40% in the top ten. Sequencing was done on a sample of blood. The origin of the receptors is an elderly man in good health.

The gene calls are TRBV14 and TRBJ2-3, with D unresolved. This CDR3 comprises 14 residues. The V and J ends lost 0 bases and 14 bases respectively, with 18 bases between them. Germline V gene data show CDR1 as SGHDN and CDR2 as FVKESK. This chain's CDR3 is CASSQDRRVRYAYF. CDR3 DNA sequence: TGTGCCAGCAGCCAAGATCGTCGGGTCAGATACGCGTATTTT.

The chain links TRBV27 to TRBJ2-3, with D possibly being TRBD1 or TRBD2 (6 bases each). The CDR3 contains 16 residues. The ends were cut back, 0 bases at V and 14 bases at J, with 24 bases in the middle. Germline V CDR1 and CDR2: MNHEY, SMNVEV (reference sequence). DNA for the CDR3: TGTGCCAGCAGTTTATCGTTAGGGGGGTGGTGGAGATACGCGTATTTT. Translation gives CASSLSLGGWWRYAYF.

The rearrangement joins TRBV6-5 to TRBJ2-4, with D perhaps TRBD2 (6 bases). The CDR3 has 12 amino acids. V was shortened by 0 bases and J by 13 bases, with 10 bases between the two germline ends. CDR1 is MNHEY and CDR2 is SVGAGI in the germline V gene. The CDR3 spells CASSYSAGKQYF. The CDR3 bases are TGTGCCAGCAGTTACTCGGCGGGAAAGCAGTACTTC.

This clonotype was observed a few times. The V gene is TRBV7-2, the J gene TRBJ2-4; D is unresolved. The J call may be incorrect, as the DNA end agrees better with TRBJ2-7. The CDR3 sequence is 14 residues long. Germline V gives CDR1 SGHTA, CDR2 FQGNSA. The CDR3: CASSFGLPSPEQYF. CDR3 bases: TGTGCCAGCAGCTTCGGGCTACCCTCCCCCGAGCAGTACTTC.

In DNA, the CDR3 is TGCAGTGCTGATATAGACAGGGACAACACCGGGGAGCTGTTTTTT. Translation: CSADIDRDNTGELFF. The V and J genes are TRBV20-1 and TRBJ2-2; 7 bases fit TRBD1. The V and J ends lost 5 bases and 2 bases, in that order; junction bases with no gene match: 8. Looked up from germline, CDR1 is DFQATT and CDR2 is SNEGSKA (reference sequence). This CDR3 contains 15 residues.

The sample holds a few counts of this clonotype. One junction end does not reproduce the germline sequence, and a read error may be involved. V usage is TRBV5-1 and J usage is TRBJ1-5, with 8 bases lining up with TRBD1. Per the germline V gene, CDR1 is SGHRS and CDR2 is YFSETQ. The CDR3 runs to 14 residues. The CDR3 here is CASSLTGGNQPQHF. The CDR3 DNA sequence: TGCGCTAGCAGCTTGACAGGGGGCAATCAGCCCCAGCATTTT.

Here the CDR3 reads CASSSSGTGGEETQYF. The CDR3 DNA follows: TGCGCCAGCAGCTCATCCGGGACAGGGGGCGAGGAGACCCAGTACTTC. The rearrangement uses TRBV5-1 and TRBJ2-7; 12 bases align to TRBD1. The J call is in doubt because the DNA end fits TRBJ2-5 better. CDR1 is SGHRS, CDR2 YFSETQ, per germline. The CDR3 length is 16 residues.

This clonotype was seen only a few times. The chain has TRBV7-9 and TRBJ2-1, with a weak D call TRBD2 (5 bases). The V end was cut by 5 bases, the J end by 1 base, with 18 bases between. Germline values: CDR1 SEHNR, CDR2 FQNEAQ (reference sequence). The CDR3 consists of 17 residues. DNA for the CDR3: TGTGCCAGCAGCCCCCGTCTGCTAGCCGGATCCTACAATGAGCAGTTCTTC. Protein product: CASSPRLLAGSYNEQFF.

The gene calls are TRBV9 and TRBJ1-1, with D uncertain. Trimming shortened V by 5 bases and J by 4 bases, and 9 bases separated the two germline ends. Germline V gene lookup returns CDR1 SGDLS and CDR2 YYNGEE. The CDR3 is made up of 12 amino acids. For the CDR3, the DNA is TGTGCCAGCAGGCTGAGGGTCACTGAAGCTTTCTTT. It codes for CASRLRVTEAFF. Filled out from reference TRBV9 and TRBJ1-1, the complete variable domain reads DSGVTQTPKHLITATGQRVTLRCSPRSGDLSVYWYQQSLDQGLQFLIQYYNGEERAKGNILERFSAQQFPDLHSELNLSSLELGDSALYFCASRLRVTEAFFGQGTRLTVV.

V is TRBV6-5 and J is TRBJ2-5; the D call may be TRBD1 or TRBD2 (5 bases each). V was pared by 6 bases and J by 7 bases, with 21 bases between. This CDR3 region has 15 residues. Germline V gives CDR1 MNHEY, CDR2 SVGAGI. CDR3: CASRTAPRGRGTQYF. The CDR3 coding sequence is TGTGCCAGCAGAACGGCCCCCCGGGGAAGGGGGACCCAGTACTTC.

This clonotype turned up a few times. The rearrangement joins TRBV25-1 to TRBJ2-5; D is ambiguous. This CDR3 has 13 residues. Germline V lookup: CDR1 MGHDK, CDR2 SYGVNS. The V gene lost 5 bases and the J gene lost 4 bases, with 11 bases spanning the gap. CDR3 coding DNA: TGTGCCAGCAGTAGACTTAGAGGAGAGACCCAGTACTTC. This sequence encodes CASSRLRGETQYF.

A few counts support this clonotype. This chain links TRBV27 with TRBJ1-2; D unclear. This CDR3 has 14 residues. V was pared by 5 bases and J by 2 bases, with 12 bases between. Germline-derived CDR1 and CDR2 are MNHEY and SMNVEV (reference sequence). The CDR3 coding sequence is TGTGCCAGCAGTCCTGTGAATAGGAACTATGGCTACACCTTC. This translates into CASSPVNRNYGYTF.

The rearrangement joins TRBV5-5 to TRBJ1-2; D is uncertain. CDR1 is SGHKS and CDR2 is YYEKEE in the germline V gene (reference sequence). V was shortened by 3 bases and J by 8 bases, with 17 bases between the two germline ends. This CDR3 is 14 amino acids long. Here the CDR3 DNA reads TGTGCCAGCAGCTCAACAGCGGGGTCCTACGGCTACACCTTC. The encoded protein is CASSSTAGSYGYTF.

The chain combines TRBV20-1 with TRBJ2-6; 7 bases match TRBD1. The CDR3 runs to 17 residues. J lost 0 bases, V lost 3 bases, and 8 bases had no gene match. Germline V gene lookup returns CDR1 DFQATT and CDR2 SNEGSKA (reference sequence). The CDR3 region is CSARTGTAHSGANVLTF. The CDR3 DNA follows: TGCAGTGCTAGGACCGGGACAGCCCACTCTGGGGCCAACGTCCTGACTTTC.

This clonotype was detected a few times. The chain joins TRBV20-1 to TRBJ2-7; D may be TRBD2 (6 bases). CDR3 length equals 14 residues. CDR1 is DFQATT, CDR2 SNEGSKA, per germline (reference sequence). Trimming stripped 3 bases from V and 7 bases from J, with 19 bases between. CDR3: CSARPGLRVWEQYF. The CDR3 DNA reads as TGCAGTGCTAGGCCGGGACTTAGGGTATGGGAGCAGTACTTC.

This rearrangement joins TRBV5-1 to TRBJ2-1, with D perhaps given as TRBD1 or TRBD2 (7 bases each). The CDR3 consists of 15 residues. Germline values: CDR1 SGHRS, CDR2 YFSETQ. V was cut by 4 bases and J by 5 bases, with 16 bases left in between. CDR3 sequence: CASSLRAGGDNEQFF. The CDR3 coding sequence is TGCGCCAGCAGCCTGCGGGCAGGGGGGGACAATGAGCAGTTCTTC.

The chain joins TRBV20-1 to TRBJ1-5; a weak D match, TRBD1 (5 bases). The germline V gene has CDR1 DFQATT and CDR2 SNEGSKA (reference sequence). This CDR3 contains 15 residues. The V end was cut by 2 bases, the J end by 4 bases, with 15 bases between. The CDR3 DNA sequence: TGCAGTGCTAGAAACAGGTTCGGAGGGAATCAGCCCCAGCATTTT. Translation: CSARNRFGGNQPQHF.

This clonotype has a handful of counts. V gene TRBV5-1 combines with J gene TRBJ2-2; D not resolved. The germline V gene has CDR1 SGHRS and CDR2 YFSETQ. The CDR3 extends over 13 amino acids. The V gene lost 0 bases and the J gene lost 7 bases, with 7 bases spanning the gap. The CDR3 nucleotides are TGCGCCAGCAGCTTGGTCCTGGACGGGGAGCTGTTTTTT. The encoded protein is CASSLVLDGELFF.